The present T cell receptor (beta chain) was sequenced within a study of T-cell reconstitution after alpha-beta-depleted transplantation in children. Study-level points and caveats: Several hundred expanded graft clones reportedly were the source of alpha-beta T cells about two months after transplant. Some patients owed their high day-60 TCRbeta diversity to surviving recipient T cells and thymic progenitors. Hyperexpanded clones declined; after one year, newly produced T cells mostly supplied diversity.

Germline V gene lookup returns CDR1 KGHSH and CDR2 LQKENI. V lost 2 bases and J 7 bases, leaving 9 bases between the germline ends. This CDR3 spans 13 amino acids. This clonotype was counted ten times or more. Antigen unknown. Unique molecular identifiers were incorporated into the prepared TCRbeta library. One entry per CDR3 protein, called by TCRdb with MiXCR from the PCR reads. Found here are around 490,000 distinct CDR3 sequences, about 10% of them singletons; the top ten hold roughly 15%. This TCR was sampled from a female patient aged 2 to 10 who had a stem cell transplant for aplastic anemia, so the T cells may come from the graft donor. This specimen consisted of PBMCs, mostly from graft donor cells, obtained 180 days after TCRalphabeta/CD19-depleted stem cell transplant. V gene TRBV18 combines with J gene TRBJ1-5, with D possibly TRBD1 on 5 matching bases. For the CDR3, the DNA is TGTGCCAGCTCACCAGCAGGGTCGCAGCCCCAGCATTTT. Protein sequence: CASSPAGSQPQHF.